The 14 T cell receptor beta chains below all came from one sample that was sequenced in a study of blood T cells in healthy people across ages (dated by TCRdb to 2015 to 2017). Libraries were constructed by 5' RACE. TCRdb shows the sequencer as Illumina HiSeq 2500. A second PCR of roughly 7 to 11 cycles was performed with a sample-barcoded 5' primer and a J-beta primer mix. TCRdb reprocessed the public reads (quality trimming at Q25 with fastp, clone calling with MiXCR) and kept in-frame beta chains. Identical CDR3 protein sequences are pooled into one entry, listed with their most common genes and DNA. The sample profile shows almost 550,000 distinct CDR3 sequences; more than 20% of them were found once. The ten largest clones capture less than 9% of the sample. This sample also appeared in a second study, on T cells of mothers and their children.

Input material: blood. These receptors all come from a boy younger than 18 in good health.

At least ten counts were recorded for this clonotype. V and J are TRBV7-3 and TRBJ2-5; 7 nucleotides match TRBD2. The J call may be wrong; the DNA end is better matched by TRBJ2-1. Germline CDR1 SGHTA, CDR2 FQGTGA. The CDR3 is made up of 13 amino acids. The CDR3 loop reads CASSLRASGEQFF. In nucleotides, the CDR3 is TGTGCCAGCAGCTTAAGGGCTAGCGGAGAGCAGTTCTTC.

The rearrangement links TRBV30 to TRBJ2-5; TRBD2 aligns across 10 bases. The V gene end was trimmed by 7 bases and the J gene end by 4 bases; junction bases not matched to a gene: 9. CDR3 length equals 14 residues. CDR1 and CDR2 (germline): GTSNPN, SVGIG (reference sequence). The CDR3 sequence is CAYLPTSGVETQYF. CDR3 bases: TGTGCCTACCTACCTACTAGCGGGGTAGAGACCCAGTACTTC.

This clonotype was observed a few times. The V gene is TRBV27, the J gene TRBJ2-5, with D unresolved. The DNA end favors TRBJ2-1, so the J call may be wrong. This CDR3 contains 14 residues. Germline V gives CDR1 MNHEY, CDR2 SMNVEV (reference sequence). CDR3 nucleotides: TGTGCCAGCAGTTTCCTCGCCCGACGGCATGAGCAGTTCTTC. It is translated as CASSFLARRHEQFF.

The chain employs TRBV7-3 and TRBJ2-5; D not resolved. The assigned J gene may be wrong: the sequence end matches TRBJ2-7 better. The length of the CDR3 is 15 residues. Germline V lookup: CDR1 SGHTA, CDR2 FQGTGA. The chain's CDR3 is CASSLWAGPSYEQYF. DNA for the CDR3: TGTGCCAGCAGCTTATGGGCAGGTCCCTCCTACGAGCAGTACTTC.

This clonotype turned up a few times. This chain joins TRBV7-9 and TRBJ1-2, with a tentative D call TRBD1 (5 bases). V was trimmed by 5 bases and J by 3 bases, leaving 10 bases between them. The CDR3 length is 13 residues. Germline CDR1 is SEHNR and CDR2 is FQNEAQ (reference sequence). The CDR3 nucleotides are TGTGCCAGCAGCGCCCAGGGTCACTATGGCTACACCTTC. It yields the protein CASSAQGHYGYTF.

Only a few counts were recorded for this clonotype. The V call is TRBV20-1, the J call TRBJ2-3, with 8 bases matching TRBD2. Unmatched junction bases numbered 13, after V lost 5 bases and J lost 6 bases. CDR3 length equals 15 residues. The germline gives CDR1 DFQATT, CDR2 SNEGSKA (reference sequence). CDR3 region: CSARIVSGMMDTQYF. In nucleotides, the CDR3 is TGCAGTGCTCGAATCGTTAGCGGGATGATGGATACGCAGTATTTT.

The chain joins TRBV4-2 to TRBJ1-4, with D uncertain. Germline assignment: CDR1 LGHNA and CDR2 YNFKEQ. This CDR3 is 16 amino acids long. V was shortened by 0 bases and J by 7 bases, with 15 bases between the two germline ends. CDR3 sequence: CASSQEPEGWAEKLFF. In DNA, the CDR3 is TGTGCCAGCAGCCAAGAACCGGAAGGGTGGGCTGAAAAACTGTTTTTT.

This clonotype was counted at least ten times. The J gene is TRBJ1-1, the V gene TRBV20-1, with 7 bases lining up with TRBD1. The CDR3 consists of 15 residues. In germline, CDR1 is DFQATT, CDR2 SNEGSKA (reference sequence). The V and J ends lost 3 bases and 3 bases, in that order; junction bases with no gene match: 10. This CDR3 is CSASPTGDLDTEAFF. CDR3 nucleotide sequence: TGCAGTGCTAGTCCAACAGGGGATCTAGACACTGAAGCTTTCTTT.

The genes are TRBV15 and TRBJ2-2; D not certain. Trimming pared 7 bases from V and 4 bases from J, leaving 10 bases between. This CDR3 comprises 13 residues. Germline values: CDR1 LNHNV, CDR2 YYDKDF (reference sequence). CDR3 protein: CATTILSTGELFF. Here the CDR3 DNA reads TGTGCCACCACCATTCTTTCCACCGGGGAGCTGTTTTTT.

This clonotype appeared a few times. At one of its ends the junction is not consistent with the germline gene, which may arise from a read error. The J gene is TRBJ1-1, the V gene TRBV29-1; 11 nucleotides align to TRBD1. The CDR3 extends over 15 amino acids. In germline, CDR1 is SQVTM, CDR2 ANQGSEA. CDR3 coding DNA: TGCAGCGTAGAAGGGACAGGGGGGTTGGACACTGAAGCTTTCTTT. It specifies CSVEGTGGLDTEAFF.

CDR3: CASSFKGGGEYSPLHF. The CDR3 DNA reads as TGTGCCAGCAGTTTTAAGGGAGGAGGGGAGTATTCACCCCTCCACTTT. The V call is TRBV27, the J call TRBJ1-6; D may be TRBD1 (5 bases). The CDR3 is 16 residues long. Germline CDR1 MNHEY, CDR2 SMNVEV (reference sequence). Trimming left V 3 bases short and J 8 bases short, with 17 bases between.

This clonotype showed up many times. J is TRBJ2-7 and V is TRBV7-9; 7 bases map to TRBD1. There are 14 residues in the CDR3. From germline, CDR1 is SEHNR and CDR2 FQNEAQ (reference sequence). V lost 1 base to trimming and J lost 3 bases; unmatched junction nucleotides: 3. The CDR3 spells CASSLGQGFYEQYF. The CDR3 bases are TGTGCCAGCAGCTTAGGACAGGGTTTCTACGAGCAGTACTTC.

The CDR3 DNA is TGTGCCAGCAGTTTTATCGTTCAGGGTGGCGAGCAGTACTTC. Translated, it gives CASSFIVQGGEQYF. This chain joins TRBV28 and TRBJ2-7, with D possibly being TRBD1 (5 bases). The CDR3 loop spans 14 amino acids. V was cut by 3 bases and J by 6 bases, with 15 bases left in between. Germline CDR1 MDHEN, CDR2 SYDVKM.

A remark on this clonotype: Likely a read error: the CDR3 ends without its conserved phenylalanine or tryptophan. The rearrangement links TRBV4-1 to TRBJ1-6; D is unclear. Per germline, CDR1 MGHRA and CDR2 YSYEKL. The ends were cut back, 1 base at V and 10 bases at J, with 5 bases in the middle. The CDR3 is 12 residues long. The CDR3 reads CASSQAVSPLHS. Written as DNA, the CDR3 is TGCGCCAGCAGCCAAGCGGTCTCACCCCTCCACTCT.